Listed below are T cell receptor beta chains from one sample, sequenced in a study of cytomegalovirus exposure and HLA in healthy donors. TCRdb keeps only in-frame clones here, not all; method: immunoSEQ multiplex PCR. The sample shows over 130,000 clones, roughly 80% of them seen only once. The sample consisted of PBMCs. These receptors were taken from a female donor in good health and CMV-seronegative. Each CDR3 is given with its conserved first and last residue.

j_call,v_call,cdr3_aa
TRBJ1-1,TRBV5-1,CASSLETAGRTEAFF
TRBJ2-1,TRBV5-1,CASSLGQGLAGMRNEQFF
TRBJ1-4,TRBV11-2,CASSLHLEEKLFF
TRBJ1-5,TRBV2,CASSGNGHSNQPQHF
TRBJ1-1,TRBV28,CASSLSTGGVVLKAFF
TRBJ2-3,TRBV5-4,CASSIKREGADTQYF
TRBJ2-7,TRBV6-1,CASSERASGGPYEQYF
TRBJ1-1,TRBV5-6,CASSLGQMNTEAFF
TRBJ2-1,TRBV19,CASSDPSGSNNEQFF
TRBJ2-3,TRBV19,CASRRTGKADTQYF
TRBJ1-1,TRBV19,CASSWGGENTEAFF